Below are 23 T cell receptor beta chains sequenced from a single sample in a study of cytomegalovirus exposure and HLA in healthy donors. PCR primers comprised 60 Vbeta and 13 Jbeta primers. Repertoires were generated with immunoSEQ multiplex PCR, while TCRdb's copy carries only in-frame clones and drops some. The sample has about 35,000 clones, 80% to 90% seen once. The specimen sequenced was PBMCs. These receptors originate from a woman aged 18 to 35 in good health and CMV-seronegative.

This clone was counted a single time. V is TRBV4-3 and J is TRBJ1-5; TRBD1 is a possible D gene (6 bases). Between the trimmed V and J ends, which lost 0 bases and 1 base, there was a span of 16 bases. CDR1 is LGHNA and CDR2 is YSLEER in the germline V gene. This CDR3 is built from 18 residues. CDR3 sequence (DNA): TGCGCCAGCAGCCAAGATAGACAGGCCCTTACAAGCAATCAGCCCCAGCATTTT. It translates to CASSQDRQALTSNQPQHF.

The rearrangement links TRBV11-2 to TRBJ2-1; D perhaps matches TRBD1 (6 bases). V gave up 6 bases and J gave up 4 bases, with 16 bases separating them. The CDR3 runs 15 residues. Germline CDR1 is SGHAT and CDR2 is FQNNGV. Here the CDR3 reads CASRHPGQIYNEQFF. CDR3 coding DNA: TGTGCCAGCAGACACCCGGGACAAATTTACAATGAGCAGTTCTTC.

The V and J genes are TRBV7-9 and TRBJ2-1, with D possibly matching TRBD1 (6 bases). The CDR3 length is 15 residues. Trimming took 2 bases from V and 8 from J, leaving 16 bases between them. Per the germline V gene, CDR1 is SEHNR and CDR2 is FQNEAQ (reference sequence). The CDR3 is CASSLPQGAVDEQFF. CDR3 DNA sequence: TGTGCCAGCAGCTTACCACAGGGAGCTGTGGATGAGCAGTTCTTC.

The rearrangement joins TRBV29-1 to TRBJ2-5, with 10 bases matching TRBD2. The CDR3 length is 14 residues. V lost 6 bases to trimming and J lost 2 bases; unmatched junction nucleotides: 6. Germline V gene data show CDR1 as SQVTM and CDR2 as ANQGSEA. The CDR3 DNA sequence: TGCAGCGTGCTTTCGACTAGCGGGCAAGAGACCCAGTACTTC. The encoded protein is CSVLSTSGQETQYF.

This clone came up once. The rearrangement uses TRBV9 and TRBJ2-5; maybe TRBD2 (6 bases). V was trimmed by 0 bases and J by 2 bases, leaving 11 bases between them. Germline V gene data show CDR1 as SGDLS and CDR2 as YYNGEE. The CDR3 has 15 residues. In DNA form, the CDR3 reads TGTGCCAGCAGCGTAGATGCGGGACGTCAAGAGACCCAGTACTTC. Translated, it gives CASSVDAGRQETQYF.

Comments on this clone: At one of its ends the junction is not consistent with the germline gene, which may arise from a read error. J is TRBJ1-2 and V is TRBV4-3; 10 positions agree with TRBD1. Germline V lookup: CDR1 LGHNA, CDR2 YSLEER. The CDR3 covers 20 residues. CDR3 protein: CASSHLLLGTGEDPDYGYPF. Written as DNA, the CDR3 is TGCGCCAGCAGCCACCTATTATTGGGGACAGGGGAGGACCCCGACTATGGCTACCCCTTC.

This chain connects TRBV5-1 to TRBJ2-3, with 9 nucleotides matching TRBD2. Germline trimming cut 4 bases from V and 4 bases from J; bases unmatched to any gene: 4. In germline, CDR1 is SGHRS, CDR2 YFSETQ. CDR3 size: 14 residues. This CDR3 is CASSGTSIPDTQYF. The CDR3 region has the DNA TGCGCCAGCAGCGGGACTAGCATCCCAGATACGCAGTATTTT.

The V gene is TRBV2, the J gene TRBJ1-1, with 11 bases fitting TRBD1. V was pared by 5 bases and J by 4 bases, with 6 bases of the junction left unmatched. Germline V CDR1 and CDR2: SNHLY, FYNNEI. The CDR3 extends over 15 amino acids. CDR3 bases: TGTGCCAGCAGTTCCGGACAGGGGGCCGGCACTGAAGCTTTCTTT. This translates into CASSSGQGAGTEAFF.

J is TRBJ2-7 and V is TRBV14; 7 bases fit TRBD1. Trimming removed 1 base from V and 1 base from J; junction bases left unmatched: 7. Germline V gives CDR1 SGHDN, CDR2 FVKESK. CDR3 length: 16 residues. In DNA form, the CDR3 reads TGTGCCAGCAGCCAAGGAGGACAGGTCACATCCTACGAGCAGTACTTC. This encodes CASSQGGQVTSYEQYF. The full variable domain, its missing parts supplied by reference TRBV14 and TRBJ2-7, is EAGVTQFPSHSVIEKGQTVTLRCDPISGHDNLYWYRRVMGKEIKFLLHFVKESKQDESGMPNNRFLAERTGGTYSTLKVQPAELEDSGVYFCASSQGGQVTSYEQYFGPGTRLTVT.

V usage is TRBV7-3 and J usage is TRBJ2-2; 7 nucleotides agree with TRBD2. Germline loops: CDR1 SGHTA, CDR2 FQGTGA. The trim removed 5 bases at V and 2 bases at J, leaving 8 bases unmatched. The CDR3 spans 16 residues. The CDR3 reads CASSPPSGGNTGELFF. The DNA of the CDR3 is TGTGCCAGCAGCCCCCCTAGCGGAGGAAACACCGGGGAGCTGTTTTTT.

This clone occurred once. This chain connects TRBV6-4 to TRBJ1-1; D gene uncertain. Germline CDR1 MRHNA, CDR2 SNTAGT. The CDR3 has 10 residues. V lost 7 bases and J 3 bases, leaving 3 bases between the germline ends. The CDR3 region is CASIYTEAFF. The DNA for the CDR3 is TGTGCCAGCATCTACACTGAAGCTTTCTTT.

This clone has only a few counts. This chain joins TRBV7-9 and TRBJ1-4; 9 bases are a match to TRBD1. The CDR3 length is 17 residues. Germline values: CDR1 SEHNR, CDR2 FQNEAQ (reference sequence). V shed 4 bases, J shed 0 bases, and the junction held 6 bases outside the gene matches. In DNA, the CDR3 is TGTGCCAGCAGCTCAGACAGGGGGGCCGCAACTAATGAAAAACTGTTTTTT. This encodes CASSSDRGAATNEKLFF.

Note on this clone: At one of its ends the junction is not consistent with the germline gene, which may arise from a read error. The rearrangement links TRBV28 to TRBJ1-2; maybe TRBD1 (5 bases). Germline V gives CDR1 MDHEN, CDR2 SYDVKM. The CDR3 has 16 amino acids. The CDR3 protein is CASSPSGGALNYGYPF. Here the CDR3 DNA reads TGTGCCAGCAGTCCGTCTGGCGGGGCCCTTAACTATGGCTACCCCTTC.

V and J are TRBV28 and TRBJ2-5; 7 bases map to TRBD2. J was trimmed by 6 bases and V by 2 bases; bases with no gene match: 12. The CDR3 totals 16 residues. The germline gives CDR1 MDHEN, CDR2 SYDVKM. CDR3 sequence: CASSLTAPGGGKTQYF. The CDR3 DNA sequence: TGTGCCAGCAGTTTAACAGCCCCGGGGGGTGGAAAGACCCAGTACTTC.

This clone was seen a handful of times. V and J are TRBV6-4 and TRBJ2-2, with 8 bases that match TRBD2. In germline, CDR1 is MRHNA, CDR2 SNTAGT. V lost 5 bases and J lost 4; bases outside the gene matches: 6. There are 15 residues in the CDR3. The CDR3 region is CASSKSGGSTGELFF. Written as DNA, the CDR3 is TGTGCCAGCAGTAAAAGCGGGGGTTCCACCGGGGAGCTGTTTTTT.

This CDR3 is CASSLAGDYPYEQYF. CDR3 DNA: TGTGCCAGCAGCTTAGCGGGAGATTACCCCTACGAGCAGTACTTC. This chain connects TRBV7-6 to TRBJ2-7; maybe TRBD2 (5 bases). This CDR3 comprises 15 residues. Trimming took off 0 bases at V and 2 bases at J, with 11 bases between the two ends. Germline V gives CDR1 SGHVS, CDR2 FNYEAQ. Based on the CDR3 plus reference TRBV7-6 and TRBJ2-7, the full variable domain is GAGVSQSPRYKVTKRGQDVALRCDPISGHVSLYWYRQALGQGPEFLTYFNYEAQQDKSGLPNDRFSAERPEGSISTLTIQRTEQRDSAMYRCASSLAGDYPYEQYFGPGTRLTVT.

The chain links TRBV7-9 to TRBJ1-4; the match to TRBD1 covers 9 bases. The CDR3 is 14 amino acids. The germline gives CDR1 SEHNR, CDR2 FQNEAQ (reference sequence). V was pared by 6 bases and J by 5 bases, with 4 bases of the junction left unmatched. In DNA form, the CDR3 reads TGTGCCAGCAGACCAACAGGGGGCAATGAAAAACTGTTTTTT. This encodes CASRPTGGNEKLFF.

The V call is TRBV7-3, the J call TRBJ2-2; D might be TRBD2 (5 bases). V dropped 5 bases and J dropped 1 base, with 11 bases sitting between them. Germline V gene lookup returns CDR1 SGHTA and CDR2 FQGTGA. The CDR3 is made up of 15 amino acids. CDR3 bases: TGTGCCAGCAGCCCCGTGGACTGGAACACCGGGGAGCTGTTTTTT. This sequence encodes CASSPVDWNTGELFF.

The chain joins TRBV28 to TRBJ2-3, with 8 bases fitting TRBD1. Germline V CDR1 and CDR2: MDHEN, SYDVKM. Trimming removed 6 bases from V and 0 bases from J; junction bases left unmatched: 5. This CDR3 is built from 15 residues. For the CDR3, the DNA is TGTGCCAGCAGGGCAGGGGGCTATAGCACAGATACGCAGTATTTT. Residues: CASRAGGYSTDTQYF.

V usage is TRBV7-2 and J usage is TRBJ1-2; 11 positions match TRBD1. The CDR3 loop spans 15 amino acids. J was trimmed by 4 bases and V by 5 bases; bases with no gene match: 6. The germline CDR1 and CDR2 sequences are SGHTA and FQGNSA. This CDR3 reads CASSQDRGQFYGYTF. DNA of the CDR3: TGTGCCAGCAGCCAGGACAGGGGGCAATTCTATGGCTACACCTTC.

This chain links TRBV5-1 with TRBJ1-2; 8 bases agree with TRBD1. The CDR3 sequence is 17 residues long. V shed 1 base, J shed 4 bases, and the junction held 12 bases outside the gene matches. From germline, CDR1 is SGHRS and CDR2 YFSETQ. The CDR3 protein is CASSLTTGTGLGYGYTF. Written as DNA, the CDR3 is TGCGCCAGCAGCTTGACTACCGGGACAGGCCTTGGCTATGGCTACACCTTC.

V and J are TRBV10-3 and TRBJ2-5; D uncertain. The ends were cut back, 3 bases at V and 1 base at J, with 12 bases in the middle. Germline-derived CDR1 and CDR2 are ENHRY and SYGVKD. The CDR3 loop spans 15 amino acids. CDR3 residues: CAISEDRGSQETQYF. The DNA for the CDR3 is TGTGCCATCAGTGAAGACCGCGGTAGCCAAGAGACCCAGTACTTC.

V and J are TRBV25-1 and TRBJ1-3, with no clear D. Trimming took off 3 bases at V and 5 bases at J, with 11 bases between the two ends. The CDR3 sequence is 14 residues long. The germline gives CDR1 MGHDK, CDR2 SYGVNS. The CDR3 region is CASSDRSKRNTIYF. The CDR3 DNA reads TGTGCCAGCAGTGACAGGTCGAAAAGAAACACCATATATTTT.